Listed here are 3 T cell receptor beta chains from one sample, sequenced in a study of shared clonotypes between healthy human individuals. The assay was immunoSEQ multiplex PCR, and TCRdb's table has in-frame clones only and misses some. The sample yields about 700,000 clones, about 90% seen once. As defined, naive CD8 cells were CD45RO-negative and positively selected for CCR7, with terminally differentiated effector memory CD45RA+ cells excluded. The sequencing input was naive CD8+ T cells sorted from blood. Receptor source: a man aged 25-40 years in good health.

V and J are TRBV7-9 and TRBJ2-1, with D possibly being TRBD2 (6 bases). V was trimmed by 1 base and J by 3 bases, leaving 13 bases between them. CDR3 size: 16 residues. The germline CDR1 and CDR2 sequences are SEHNR and FQNEAQ (reference sequence). Here the CDR3 DNA reads TGTGCCAGCAGCTTAGGAGGAGGGCTAGACTACAATGAGCAGTTCTTC. Amino acids: CASSLGGGLDYNEQFF.

The chain has TRBV7-9 and TRBJ1-2, with D hard to call. The CDR3 consists of 13 residues. The V and J ends lost 1 base and 1 base respectively, with 4 bases between them. Looked up from germline, CDR1 is SEHNR and CDR2 is FQNEAQ (reference sequence). The CDR3 DNA reads TGTGCCAGCAGCTTAGAGGGTAACTATGGCTACACCTTC. Its translation is CASSLEGNYGYTF.

J is TRBJ2-1 and V is TRBV7-8, with TRBD2 identical over 8 bases. Trimming at V came to 3 bases and at J to 8 bases, leaving 9 bases not matched to a gene. CDR3 length: 15 residues. Germline V gene lookup returns CDR1 SGHVS and CDR2 FQNEAQ. CDR3 region: CASSFPGTRSDEQFF. CDR3 in DNA: TGTGCCAGCAGCTTTCCCGGGACTAGGTCCGATGAGCAGTTCTTC.